A selection of T cell receptor beta chains follows, all from one sample in a study of blood T cell repertoires in COVID-19. Assay used: immunoSEQ multiplex PCR; TCRdb lists only in-frame clones, some missing. The table lists fewer than 300,000 clones, roughly 85% of them singletons. Sequencing input: peripheral blood. All receptors come from a human donor in a cohort sampled during active COVID-19. CDR3s include the opening cysteine and the closing phenylalanine or tryptophan. D genes are given only for firm matches. Rows give clone size only sometimes, using once, few, many, or a class for an expanded clone.

TRBD1 - TRBJ1-2 TRBV20-1 CSASAGQGAFGYTF TGCAGTGCCAGTGCGGGACAGGGGGCATTCGGCTACACCTTC
- - TRBJ1-2 TRBV15 CATSRAGRLDGYTF TGTGCCACCAGCAGAGCAGGTCGCCTCGATGGCTACACCTTC
- - TRBJ1-5 TRBV30 CAWSAQGMQPQHF TGTGCCTGGAGTGCCCAGGGAATGCAGCCCCAGCATTTT
- - TRBJ1-2 TRBV9 CASSVDTLNYGYTF TGTGCCAGCAGCGTAGATACTCTTAACTATGGCTACACCTTC
- - TRBJ1-4 TRBV18 CASSNTNEKLFF TGTGCCAGCTCAAACACAAATGAAAAACTGTTTTTT
- - TRBJ1-2 TRBV18 CASSPRDSYGYTF TGTGCCAGCTCACCGAGAGACAGCTATGGCTACACCTTC
TRBD1 - TRBJ1-5 TRBV6-5 CASSLTGNPYQPQHF TGTGCCAGCAGCCTGACAGGGAACCCCTATCAGCCCCAGCATTTT
- many TRBJ1-1 TRBV5-1 CASRKGANTEAFF TGCGCCAGCAGGAAGGGAGCGAACACTGAAGCTTTCTTT
- - TRBJ2-1 TRBV27 CASSSNPGLRQFF TGTGCCAGCAGTTCTAATCCGGGACTTAGACAGTTCTTC
TRBD2 - TRBJ2-1 TRBV5-6 CASSLGTSGYNEQFF TGTGCCAGCAGCTTAGGGACTAGCGGGTACAATGAGCAGTTCTTC
- - TRBJ2-3 TRBV7-9 CASSLVRGQGADTQYF TGTGCCAGCAGCTTGGTCCGGGGACAAGGTGCAGATACGCAGTATTTT
- - TRBJ2-2 TRBV3-1/TRBV3-2 CASSQEHHRGGELFF TGTGCCAGCAGCCAAGAGCACCACCGGGGCGGGGAGCTGTTTTTT
- many TRBJ2-1 TRBV7-9 CASRAPVGQHHNEQFF TGTGCCAGCAGAGCCCCGGTCGGACAGCACCACAATGAGCAGTTCTTC
TRBD2 - TRBJ2-7 TRBV3-1/TRBV3-2 CASSQASGEQYF TGTGCCAGCAGCCAAGCTAGCGGCGAGCAGTACTTC
TRBD2 - TRBJ2-2 TRBV6-5 CASRGLVGELFF TGTGCCAGCAGGGGACTAGTCGGGGAGCTGTTTTTT
TRBD2 - TRBJ2-1 TRBV11-2 CASSTRTSGRRGEQFF TGTGCCAGCAGCACCCGGACTAGCGGGAGGAGGGGTGAGCAGTTCTTC
- once TRBJ2-1 TRBV7-9 CASSLEGQNEQFF TGTGCCAGCAGCTTGGAGGGTCAGAATGAGCAGTTCTTC
TRBD1 - TRBJ1-3 TRBV19 CATRTGFGSGNTIYF TGTGCCACCAGGACAGGTTTTGGTTCTGGAAACACCATATATTTT
- - TRBJ2-6 TRBV27 CASSLKVGVAGANVLTF TGTGCCAGCAGTTTAAAGGTTGGAGTGGCTGGGGCCAACGTCCTGACTTTC
- - TRBJ1-2 TRBV6-6 CASSLTGGYGYTF TGTGCCAGCAGTCTCACCGGCGGTTATGGCTACACCTTC
- - TRBJ1-1 TRBV28 CASRQQVNTEAFF TGTGCCAGCAGACAACAGGTTAACACTGAAGCTTTCTTT
- once TRBJ1-1 TRBV7-9 CASSFTETRNTEAFF TGTGCCAGCAGCTTCACAGAGACAAGGAACACTGAAGCTTTCTTT
TRBD1 - TRBJ1-4 TRBV19 CASRKQGVEKLFF TGTGCCAGTAGAAAACAGGGGGTTGAAAAACTGTTTTTT
- - TRBJ1-1 TRBV7-8 CASSLARNGNTEAFF TGTGCCAGCAGCTTAGCGCGGAACGGCAACACTGAAGCTTTCTTT
- - TRBJ1-5 TRBV28 CASSFPGQRNQPQHF TGTGCCAGCAGTTTTCCCGGACAGCGAAATCAGCCCCAGCATTTT
- - TRBJ1-1 TRBV19 CASSIGRGPAFF TGTGCCAGTAGTATAGGTAGGGGCCCGGCTTTCTTT